The 28 T cell receptor beta chains reported below all come from one sample, sequenced in a study of cytomegalovirus exposure and HLA in healthy donors. The PCR was carried out with 60 Vbeta primers and 13 Jbeta primers. Clones were sequenced by immunoSEQ multiplex PCR, and TCRdb holds only the in-frame ones, with some missing. The sample lists roughly 130,000 clones, 55% to 80% seen once, with 1% to 1.5% in the top ten. The source material was PBMCs. These receptors were obtained from a woman aged 40 to 49 in good health and CMV-seronegative.

This clone was seen a handful of times. The gene calls are TRBV4-2 and TRBJ2-3, with D maybe TRBD1 (5 bases). The CDR3 loop spans 15 amino acids. Germline V gene data show CDR1 as LGHNA and CDR2 as YNFKEQ. The V and J ends lost 4 bases and 3 bases respectively, with 14 bases between them. This chain's CDR3 is CASSPFGHGTDTQYF. CDR3 nucleotides: TGTGCCAGCAGCCCCTTCGGACATGGGACAGATACGCAGTATTTT.

This rearrangement joins TRBV7-9 to TRBJ1-1; D might be TRBD1 (5 bases). The V gene's germline CDR1 is SEHNR and CDR2 FQNEAQ (reference sequence). This CDR3 is built from 14 residues. The ends were cut back, 2 bases at V and 6 bases at J, with 13 bases in the middle. The DNA for the CDR3 is TGTGCCAGCAGCTTACGGGGGGGAACGGCTGAAGCTTTCTTT. It specifies CASSLRGGTAEAFF.

The rearrangement joins TRBV6-6 to TRBJ1-2, with 7 positions matching TRBD1. Per germline, CDR1 MNHNY and CDR2 SVGAGI (reference sequence). The CDR3 has 14 amino acids. V lost 6 bases, J lost 3 bases, and 7 bases stayed unmatched. The CDR3 sequence is CASSLTGDHYGYTF. The CDR3 region has the DNA TGTGCCAGCAGCCTAACAGGGGACCACTATGGCTACACCTTC.

The rearrangement links TRBV7-8 to TRBJ1-2; 10 bases align to TRBD1. The V segment lost 1 base and the J segment 6 bases; nucleotides outside the gene matches: 5. The CDR3 has 15 residues. CDR1 SGHVS and CDR2 FQNEAQ come from the germline V gene. The CDR3 bases are TGTGCCAGCAGCTTAGGAGGGGGACAGGGGCATGGCTACACCTTC. It encodes CASSLGGGQGHGYTF. The variable domain in full, completed from reference TRBV7-8 and TRBJ1-2, reads GAGVSQSPRYKVAKRGQDVALRCDPISGHVSLFWYQQALGQGPEFLTYFQNEAQLDKSGLPSDRFFAERPEGSVSTLKIQRTQQEDSAVYLCASSLGGGQGHGYTFGSGTRLTVV.

This clone was detected ten times or more. This chain connects TRBV5-6 to TRBJ1-5; 11 bases fit TRBD1. Trimming at V came to 4 bases and at J to 7 bases, leaving 7 bases not matched to a gene. Per germline, CDR1 SGHDT and CDR2 YYEEEE. This CDR3 is built from 15 residues. The CDR3 DNA sequence: TGTGCCAGCAGCAGGACAGGGGGCATCGGGCAGCCCCAGCATTTT. It yields the protein CASSRTGGIGQPQHF.

This clone was recorded a few times. The CDR3 sequence: CASSYNRNNEQFF. CDR3 bases: TGTGCCAGCAGTTATAACAGAAACAATGAGCAGTTCTTC. The V and J genes are TRBV6-6 and TRBJ2-1, with D unresolved. The CDR3 runs to 13 residues. Germline assignment: CDR1 MNHNY and CDR2 SVGAGI (reference sequence). V lost 3 bases and J lost 5, with 8 bases in between.

This clone was detected only a few times. This chain connects TRBV10-1 to TRBJ1-3; the D is unclear. The CDR3 has 14 residues. Germline V gives CDR1 WNHNN, CDR2 SYGVQD (reference sequence). V was clipped by 5 bases and J by 0 bases, with 8 bases between them. CDR3 DNA sequence: TGCGCCAGCAGTCAGGCCTCCTCTGGAAACACCATATATTTT. Its translation: CASSQASSGNTIYF.

V is TRBV5-1 and J is TRBJ1-4, with D perhaps matching TRBD1 (6 bases). Germline-derived CDR1 and CDR2 are SGHRS and YFSETQ. The V end was cut by 0 bases, the J end by 3 bases, with 6 bases between. The CDR3 runs 14 residues. The CDR3 loop reads CASSLGGPNEKLFF. CDR3 bases: TGCGCCAGCAGCTTGGGGGGGCCTAATGAAAAACTGTTTTTT. The variable domain in full, completed from reference TRBV5-1 and TRBJ1-4, reads KAGVTQTPRYLIKTRGQQVTLSCSPISGHRSVSWYQQTPGQGLQFLFEYFSETQRNKGNFPGRFSGRQFSNSRSEMNVSTLELGDSALYLCASSLGGPNEKLFFGSGTQLSVL.

The V call is TRBV6-5, the J call TRBJ1-2, with D possibly matching TRBD1 (5 bases). Trimming took off 6 bases at V and 7 bases at J, with 21 bases between the two ends. The CDR3 is made up of 15 amino acids. Per the germline V gene, CDR1 is MNHEY and CDR2 is SVGAGI. Here the CDR3 reads CASSSRGRGKSGYTF. As DNA, the CDR3 is TGTGCCAGCAGCTCTAGGGGTCGGGGGAAGAGTGGCTACACCTTC.

CDR3 residues: CSVEYNRNVGTEAFF. The CDR3 DNA reads TGCAGCGTTGAATATAACAGGAACGTAGGCACTGAAGCTTTCTTT. The rearrangement links TRBV29-1 to TRBJ1-1; D might be TRBD1 (5 bases). V lost 2 bases and J 4 bases, leaving 17 bases between the germline ends. Germline CDR1 reads SQVTM; CDR2 reads ANQGSEA. CDR3 length: 15 amino acids.

The J gene is TRBJ1-1, the V gene TRBV5-1, with a weak D call TRBD1 (6 bases). CDR3 length: 13 residues. The ends were cut back, 4 bases at V and 5 bases at J, with 12 bases in the middle. Per germline, CDR1 SGHRS and CDR2 YFSETQ. DNA for the CDR3: TGCGCCAGCAGCCCGGCAGGGGTGACTGAAGCTTTCTTT. Translated: CASSPAGVTEAFF.

This chain joins TRBV18 and TRBJ2-2; TRBD1 agrees at 9 bases. Germline CDR1 reads KGHSH; CDR2 reads LQKENI. This CDR3 is 17 amino acids long. J gave up 5 bases and V 6 bases, and 13 bases lay outside the gene matches. This CDR3 is CASSPTTGTGLTGELFF. The DNA of the CDR3 is TGTGCCAGCTCGCCCACAACCGGGACAGGGCTGACCGGGGAGCTGTTTTTT.

In DNA form, the CDR3 reads TGTGCCAGCAGTTTGACAGAGAACACCGGGGAGCTGTTTTTT. Residues: CASSLTENTGELFF. This chain joins TRBV13 and TRBJ2-2; perhaps TRBD1 as D (5 bases). This CDR3 spans 14 amino acids. Trimming pared 6 bases from V and 1 base from J, leaving 9 bases between. CDR1 is PRHDT, CDR2 FYEKMQ, per germline (reference sequence).

J is TRBJ1-3 and V is TRBV5-1; TRBD1 matches 7 bases. Germline V gives CDR1 SGHRS, CDR2 YFSETQ. The CDR3 totals 14 residues. J was trimmed by 3 bases and V by 4 bases; bases with no gene match: 4. The CDR3 spells CASSVDRVGNTIYF. The CDR3 nucleotides read TGCGCCAGCAGCGTAGACAGGGTTGGAAACACCATATATTTT. The variable domain in full, with the rest retrieved from reference TRBV5-1 and TRBJ1-3, is KAGVTQTPRYLIKTRGQQVTLSCSPISGHRSVSWYQQTPGQGLQFLFEYFSETQRNKGNFPGRFSGRQFSNSRSEMNVSTLELGDSALYLCASSVDRVGNTIYFGEGSWLTVV.

This sequence joins TRBV7-9 and TRBJ1-2, with D possibly matching TRBD1 (6 bases). The CDR3 loop spans 13 amino acids. Germline V gene data show CDR1 as SEHNR and CDR2 as FQNEAQ (reference sequence). Trimming left V 2 bases short and J 5 bases short, with 9 bases between. The CDR3 region is CASSLNRDYGYTF. CDR3 coding DNA: TGTGCCAGCAGCTTAAACAGGGATTATGGCTACACCTTC.

This chain joins TRBV25-1 and TRBJ1-6; 7 positions match TRBD1. The V and J ends lost 1 base and 7 bases, in that order; junction bases with no gene match: 10. In germline, CDR1 is MGHDK, CDR2 SYGVNS. This CDR3 has 17 residues. CDR3 bases: TGTGCCAGCAGTGAATTTCGGAAGGGGGCGTGGAATTCACCCCTCCACTTT. Protein: CASSEFRKGAWNSPLHF.

J is TRBJ2-7 and V is TRBV19; perhaps TRBD2 as D (5 bases). The germline CDR1 and CDR2 sequences are LNHDA and SQIVND (reference sequence). This CDR3 comprises 14 residues. Between the trimmed V and J ends, which lost 4 bases and 0 bases, there was a span of 10 bases. The CDR3 bases are TGTGCCAGTAGTAGTCTAGGGAGCTCCTACGAGCAGTACTTC. Its translation: CASSSLGSSYEQYF.

The gene calls are TRBV7-9 and TRBJ2-6; D possibly corresponds to TRBD2 (6 bases). The CDR3 has 13 residues. Germline CDR1 is SEHNR and CDR2 is FQNEAQ (reference sequence). V was cut by 8 bases and J by 4 bases, with 9 bases left in between. CDR3 amino acids: CASGGSGANVLTF. As DNA, the CDR3 is TGTGCCAGCGGAGGGTCAGGGGCCAACGTCCTGACTTTC.

The V call is TRBV5-6, the J call TRBJ1-4, with 7 bases that match TRBD1. With 0 bases clipped from V and 7 bases from J, the junction kept 6 bases outside the gene matches. Germline CDR1 and CDR2: SGHDT and YYEEEE. The CDR3 extends over 15 amino acids. CDR3 protein: CASSLGGTAPEKLFF. In nucleotides, the CDR3 is TGTGCCAGCAGCTTGGGGGGGACAGCGCCTGAAAAACTGTTTTTT.

This chain connects TRBV7-9 to TRBJ2-3, with D maybe TRBD2 (6 bases). The CDR3 covers 12 residues. Germline CDR1 and CDR2: SEHNR and FQNEAQ (reference sequence). The V and J ends lost 10 bases and 6 bases respectively, with 14 bases between them. CDR3 amino acids: CATGLATDTQYF. For the CDR3, the DNA is TGTGCCACCGGGCTAGCGACCGATACGCAGTATTTT.

The chain employs TRBV7-2 and TRBJ2-4, with 7 nucleotides matching TRBD2. V gave up 6 bases and J gave up 5 bases; unmatched junction bases: 7. This CDR3 region has 14 residues. The germline CDR1 and CDR2 sequences are SGHTA and FQGNSA. CDR3 bases: TGTGCCAGCAGGATGACTAGCTTTGAAAACATTCAGTACTTC. It specifies CASRMTSFENIQYF. Using reference TRBV7-2 and TRBJ2-4 for the parts outside the CDR3, the full variable domain is GAGVSQSPSNKVTEKGKDVELRCDPISGHTALYWYRQSLGQGLEFLIYFQGNSAPDKSGLPSDRFSAERTGGSVSTLTIQRTQQEDSAVYLCASRMTSFENIQYFGAGTRLSVL.

The chain is built from TRBV27 and TRBJ1-3, with a possible D match to TRBD1 (6 bases). CDR3 length: 13 residues. The germline V and J ends were trimmed by 5 bases and 3 bases, with 8 bases remaining between them. Germline CDR1 is MNHEY and CDR2 is SMNVEV (reference sequence). The CDR3 DNA is TGTGCCAGCAGTCCAGGGGTTGGAAACACCATATATTTT. Translating gives CASSPGVGNTIYF.

The chain uses TRBV27 and TRBJ2-2; 7 bases are shared with TRBD1. The CDR3 contains 15 residues. Per the germline V gene, CDR1 is MNHEY and CDR2 is SMNVEV (reference sequence). With V trimmed by 6 bases and J by 0 bases, 4 bases remained unmatched. The chain's CDR3 is CASREGTANTGELFF. Here the CDR3 DNA reads TGTGCCAGCAGGGAAGGGACAGCGAACACCGGGGAGCTGTTTTTT.

This chain links TRBV5-1 with TRBJ1-3; perhaps TRBD1 as D (6 bases). CDR1 SGHRS and CDR2 YFSETQ come from the germline V gene. The CDR3 has 14 amino acids. Trimming took 4 bases from V and 0 from J, leaving 8 bases between them. As DNA, the CDR3 is TGCGCCAGCAGCGCGACAGGCTCTGGAAACACCATATATTTT. This encodes CASSATGSGNTIYF.

In DNA, the CDR3 is TGTGCCAGCAGTACGGGACAGCAGACGAGCTCCTATAATTCACCCCTCCACTTT. Its translation: CASSTGQQTSSYNSPLHF. This chain links TRBV28 with TRBJ1-6, with 7 bases matching TRBD1. In germline, CDR1 is MDHEN, CDR2 SYDVKM. Unmatched junction bases numbered 10, after V lost 5 bases and J lost 0 bases. The CDR3 has 18 residues. The full variable domain, rest sourced from reference TRBV28 and TRBJ1-6, is DVKVTQSSRYLVKRTGEKVFLECVQDMDHENMFWYRQDPGLGLRLIYFSYDVKMKEKGDIPEGYSVSREKKERFSLILESASTNQTSMYLCASSTGQQTSSYNSPLHFGNGTRLTVT.

The chain employs TRBV13 and TRBJ2-2; D is perhaps TRBD2 (6 bases). The V gene's germline CDR1 is PRHDT and CDR2 FYEKMQ (reference sequence). V was shortened by 4 bases and J by 6 bases, with 6 bases between the two germline ends. This CDR3 region has 12 residues. As DNA, the CDR3 is TGTGCCAGCAGCTGGGGGGCCGGGGAGCTGTTTTTT. Translating gives CASSWGAGELFF.

This clone showed up just once. This sequence joins TRBV4-1 and TRBJ1-5; 8 nucleotides line up with TRBD1. V gave up 0 bases and J gave up 9 bases; unmatched junction bases: 7. CDR3 length: 15 amino acids. Germline lookup yields CDR1 MGHRA and CDR2 YSYEKL. The CDR3 is CASSQEETGARPQHF. DNA for the CDR3: TGCGCCAGCAGCCAAGAGGAGACAGGGGCTCGGCCCCAGCATTTT.

The chain recombines TRBV19 with TRBJ2-1; the D gene is possibly TRBD2 (6 bases). The V and J ends lost 5 bases and 4 bases respectively, with 12 bases between them. The CDR3 spans 14 residues. CDR1 is LNHDA and CDR2 is SQIVND in the germline V gene (reference sequence). In DNA form, the CDR3 reads TGTGCCAGTAGTCCTAATGGAGGGTACAATGAGCAGTTCTTC. It is translated as CASSPNGGYNEQFF.